This T cell receptor (beta chain) emerged from a study of blood T cell repertoires in COVID-19. Study-level information: From the United States, Italy and Spain came samples of acute and convalescent COVID-19. The cDNA or gDNA used as material had been derived from T cells, B-cell-depleted T cells, or PBMCs.

In the source study's methods: By means of reference gene primer amplification, nucleated cell counts were estimated. Data came from immunoSEQ multiplex PCR; TCRdb stores just in-frame clones and leaves some out. The DNA was the basis for D and trimming; V, J and clone size are from that table. The repertoire holds fewer than 500,000 clones, with 70% to 90% as singletons. This CDR3 contains 14 residues. Trimming took 6 bases from V and 0 from J; bases not matched to a gene: 6. CDR1 is SQVTM and CDR2 is ANQGSEA in the germline V gene. The Seattle site enrolled patients during active infection and followed them longitudinally.

What was sequenced was peripheral blood. This receptor was obtained from a young man with COVID-19, enrolled during active disease. The chain carries TRBV29-1 and TRBJ2-5; 8 bases align to TRBD1. CDR3 amino acids: CSVPTGGNQETQYF. The CDR3 DNA sequence: TGCAGCGTCCCAACAGGGGGGAACCAAGAGACCCAGTACTTC. The whole variable domain, remainder taken from reference TRBV29-1 and TRBJ2-5, is SAVISQKPSRDICQRGTSLTIQCQVDSQVTMMFWYRQQPGQSLTLIATANQGSEATYESGFVIDKFPISRPNLTFSTLTVSNMSPEDSSIYLCSVPTGGNQETQYFGPGTRLLVL.